This entry describes one T cell receptor (beta chain). The sample belongs to a study of blood T cells in healthy people across ages. Then a second PCR, running roughly 6 to 12 cycles, was carried out with a sample-barcoded 5' primer and a J-beta primer mix. TCRdb redid the calling of the 5' RACE reads with MiXCR, one entry per CDR3 protein. Found here are some 560,000 distinct CDR3 sequences, around 27% of them singletons; the top ten hold roughly 3.5%. The V segment lost 7 bases and the J segment 4 bases; nucleotides outside the gene matches: 7. In germline, CDR1 is SGHRS, CDR2 YFSETQ. This CDR3 has 13 residues. Total RNA was isolated from each sample in quantities of at least 5 micrograms. These sequences were also reported in another study, on T cells of mothers and their children. As reported in that work: M1S, a second-PCR primer, added sample barcodes and 2-4 random nucleotides. Every mother supplied over 8 million TCR beta CDR3 reads and every child 2.5 million to 3.5 million. Thymic selection molds TCR recombination products alike in related and unrelated pairs.

The V and J genes are TRBV5-1 and TRBJ1-1; TRBD1 aligns across 7 bases. The source material was blood. The sequence was obtained from a boy between 2 and 15 years old in good health. Here the CDR3 DNA reads TGCGCCAGCGGCTACAGGGGCGGCACTGAAGCTTTCTTT. Amino acids: CASGYRGGTEAFF.